This T cell receptor beta chain emerged from a study of T cell repertoires in cytomegalovirus infection. Study results and limitations: Cumulative public TCR beta family frequency identified CMV carriers with the relevant HLA.

From the reads, TCRdb called clonotypes with MiXCR, one entry per CDR3 protein. Of hundreds of thousands of distinct CDR3 sequences listed, roughly 30% were seen once; the top ten hold over 11%. This clonotype was detected only a few times. The antigen is unknown. Trimming took off 4 bases at V and 6 bases at J, with 15 bases between the two ends. This CDR3 spans 14 amino acids. Looked up from germline, CDR1 is SGHDN and CDR2 is FVKESK. Here the sequenced sample was cultured CD8+ T cells from PBMCs, taken from culture after CMV antigen stimulation. The receptor comes from a human donor in good health (CMV status not recorded). Some clones in this sample may be carry-over from other donors' samples. This sequence joins TRBV14 and TRBJ1-2; tentatively, D is TRBD1 (5 bases). Here the CDR3 DNA reads TGTGCCAGCAGCCCCAGGGTCGAGCGTCATGGCTACACCTTC. Amino acids: CASSPRVERHGYTF. Filled out from reference TRBV14 and TRBJ1-2, the complete variable domain reads EAGVTQFPSHSVIEKGQTVTLRCDPISGHDNLYWYRRVMGKEIKFLLHFVKESKQDESGMPNNRFLAERTGGTYSTLKVQPAELEDSGVYFCASSPRVERHGYTFGSGTRLTVV.